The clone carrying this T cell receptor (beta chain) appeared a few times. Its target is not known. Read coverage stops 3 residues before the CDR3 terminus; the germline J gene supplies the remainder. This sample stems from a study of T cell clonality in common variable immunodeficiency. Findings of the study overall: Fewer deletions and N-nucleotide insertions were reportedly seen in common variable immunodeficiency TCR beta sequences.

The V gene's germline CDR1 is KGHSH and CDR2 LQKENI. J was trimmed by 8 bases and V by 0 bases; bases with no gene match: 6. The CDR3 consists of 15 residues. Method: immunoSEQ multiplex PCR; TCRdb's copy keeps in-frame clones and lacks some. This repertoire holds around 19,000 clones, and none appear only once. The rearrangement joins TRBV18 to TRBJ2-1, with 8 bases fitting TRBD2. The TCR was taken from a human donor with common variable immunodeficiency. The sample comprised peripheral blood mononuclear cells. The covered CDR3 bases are TGTGCCAGCTCACCACCATTAGCGGGGAGGGATGAG. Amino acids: CASSPPLAGRDE. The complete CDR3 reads CASSPPLAGRDEQFF.